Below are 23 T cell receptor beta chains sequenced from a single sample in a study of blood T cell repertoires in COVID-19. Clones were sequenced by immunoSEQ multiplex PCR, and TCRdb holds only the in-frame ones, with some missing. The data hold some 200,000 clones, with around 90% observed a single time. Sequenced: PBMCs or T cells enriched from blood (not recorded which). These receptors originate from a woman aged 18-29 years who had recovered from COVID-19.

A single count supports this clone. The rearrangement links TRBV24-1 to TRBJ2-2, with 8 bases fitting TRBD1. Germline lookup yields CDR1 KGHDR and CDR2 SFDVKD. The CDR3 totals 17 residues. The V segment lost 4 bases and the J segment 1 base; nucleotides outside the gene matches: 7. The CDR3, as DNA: TGTGCCACCAGTGACCCCTCGGGGACAGGGAACACCGGGGAGCTGTTTTTT. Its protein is CATSDPSGTGNTGELFF.

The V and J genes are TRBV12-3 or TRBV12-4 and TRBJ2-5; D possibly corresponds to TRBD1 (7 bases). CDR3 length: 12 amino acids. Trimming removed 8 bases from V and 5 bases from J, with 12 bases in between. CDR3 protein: CASFSGGETQYF. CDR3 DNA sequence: TGTGCCAGCTTTTCAGGGGGGGAGACCCAGTACTTC.

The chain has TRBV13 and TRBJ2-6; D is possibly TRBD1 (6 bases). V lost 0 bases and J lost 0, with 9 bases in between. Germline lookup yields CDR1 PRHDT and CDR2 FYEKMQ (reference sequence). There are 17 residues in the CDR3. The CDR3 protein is CASSLGDSGSGANVLTF. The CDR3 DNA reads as TGTGCCAGCAGCTTAGGGGACAGCGGCTCTGGGGCCAACGTCCTGACTTTC.

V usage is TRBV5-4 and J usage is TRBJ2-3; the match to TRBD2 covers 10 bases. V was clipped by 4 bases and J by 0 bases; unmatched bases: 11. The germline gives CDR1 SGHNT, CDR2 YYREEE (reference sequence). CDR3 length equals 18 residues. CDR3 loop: CASSLKPKGLASTDTQYF. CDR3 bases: TGTGCCAGCAGCCTAAAACCTAAGGGACTAGCGAGCACAGATACGCAGTATTTT.

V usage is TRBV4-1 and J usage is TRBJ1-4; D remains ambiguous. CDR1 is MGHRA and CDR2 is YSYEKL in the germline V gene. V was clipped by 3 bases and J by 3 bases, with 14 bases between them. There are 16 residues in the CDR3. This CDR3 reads CASSQFEAAANEKLFF. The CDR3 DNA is TGCGCCAGCAGCCAGTTTGAGGCCGCGGCTAATGAAAAACTGTTTTTT.

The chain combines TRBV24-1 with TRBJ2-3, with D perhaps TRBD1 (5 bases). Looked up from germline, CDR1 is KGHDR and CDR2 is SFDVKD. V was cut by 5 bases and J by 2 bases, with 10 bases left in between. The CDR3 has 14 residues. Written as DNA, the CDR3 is TGTGCCACCAGTGGTGTCAGGGACACAGATACGCAGTATTTT. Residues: CATSGVRDTDTQYF.

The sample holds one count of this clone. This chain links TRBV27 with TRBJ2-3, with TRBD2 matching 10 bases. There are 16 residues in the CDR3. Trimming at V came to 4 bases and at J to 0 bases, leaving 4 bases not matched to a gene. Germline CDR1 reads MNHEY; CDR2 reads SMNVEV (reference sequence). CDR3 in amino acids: CASSWPSGGSTDTQYF. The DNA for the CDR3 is TGTGCCAGCAGTTGGCCTAGCGGGGGAAGCACAGATACGCAGTATTTT.

CDR3 loop: CAWSGGLAGQPQHF. As DNA, the CDR3 is TGTGCCTGGAGTGGAGGGCTGGCTGGTCAGCCCCAGCATTTT. The chain is built from TRBV30 and TRBJ1-5; no clear D. The CDR3 loop spans 14 amino acids. CDR1 is GTSNPN and CDR2 is SVGIG in the germline V gene (reference sequence). V was cut by 1 base and J by 6 bases, with 13 bases left in between.

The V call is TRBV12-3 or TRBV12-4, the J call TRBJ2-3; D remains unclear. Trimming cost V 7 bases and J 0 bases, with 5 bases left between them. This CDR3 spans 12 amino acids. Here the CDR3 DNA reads TGTGCCAGCACGTATAGCACAGATACGCAGTATTTT. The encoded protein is CASTYSTDTQYF.

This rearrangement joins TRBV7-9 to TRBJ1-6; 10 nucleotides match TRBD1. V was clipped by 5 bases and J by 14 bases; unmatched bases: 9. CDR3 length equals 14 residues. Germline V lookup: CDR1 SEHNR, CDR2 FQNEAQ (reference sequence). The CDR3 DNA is TGTGCCAGCAGCCCGGACAGGGGGATTAGGTCCCTCCACTTT. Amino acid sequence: CASSPDRGIRSLHF.

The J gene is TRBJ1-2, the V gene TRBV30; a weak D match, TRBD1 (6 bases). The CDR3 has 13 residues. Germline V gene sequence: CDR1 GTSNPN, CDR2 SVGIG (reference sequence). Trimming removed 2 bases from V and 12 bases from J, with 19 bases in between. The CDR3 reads CAWSITDSSHDTF. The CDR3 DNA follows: TGTGCCTGGAGTATTACGGACAGCTCCCACGACACCTTC.

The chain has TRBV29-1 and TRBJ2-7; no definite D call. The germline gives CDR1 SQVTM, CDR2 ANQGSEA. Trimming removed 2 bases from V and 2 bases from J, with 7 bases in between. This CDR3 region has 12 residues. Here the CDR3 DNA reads TGCAGCGTTGAAAAATCCGCCTACGAGCAGTACTTC. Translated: CSVEKSAYEQYF.

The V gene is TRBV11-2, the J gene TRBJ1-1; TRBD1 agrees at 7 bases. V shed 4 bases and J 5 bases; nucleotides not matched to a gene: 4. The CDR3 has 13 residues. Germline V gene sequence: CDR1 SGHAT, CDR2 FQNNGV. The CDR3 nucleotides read TGTGCCAGCAGCTCAGGGGGGAAGACTGAAGCTTTCTTT. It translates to CASSSGGKTEAFF. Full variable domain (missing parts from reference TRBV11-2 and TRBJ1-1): EAGVAQSPRYKIIEKRQSVAFWCNPISGHATLYWYQQILGQGPKLLIQFQNNGVVDDSQLPKDRFSAERLKGVDSTLKIQPAKLEDSAVYLCASSSGGKTEAFFGQGTRLTVV.

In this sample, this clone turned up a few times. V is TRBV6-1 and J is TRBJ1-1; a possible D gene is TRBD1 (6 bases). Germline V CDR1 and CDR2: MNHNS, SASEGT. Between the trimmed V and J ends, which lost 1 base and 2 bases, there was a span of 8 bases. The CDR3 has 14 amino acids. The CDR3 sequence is CASSEGTDNTEAFF. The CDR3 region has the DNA TGTGCCAGCAGTGAAGGGACAGACAACACTGAAGCTTTCTTT.

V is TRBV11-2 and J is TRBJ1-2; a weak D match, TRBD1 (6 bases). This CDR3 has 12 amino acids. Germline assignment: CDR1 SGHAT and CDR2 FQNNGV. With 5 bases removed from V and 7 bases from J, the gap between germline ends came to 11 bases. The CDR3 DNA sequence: TGTGCCAGCAGCCGGACAGAGCGTGGCTACACCTTC. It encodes CASSRTERGYTF. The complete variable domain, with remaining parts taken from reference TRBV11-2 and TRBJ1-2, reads EAGVAQSPRYKIIEKRQSVAFWCNPISGHATLYWYQQILGQGPKLLIQFQNNGVVDDSQLPKDRFSAERLKGVDSTLKIQPAKLEDSAVYLCASSRTERGYTFGSGTRLTVV.

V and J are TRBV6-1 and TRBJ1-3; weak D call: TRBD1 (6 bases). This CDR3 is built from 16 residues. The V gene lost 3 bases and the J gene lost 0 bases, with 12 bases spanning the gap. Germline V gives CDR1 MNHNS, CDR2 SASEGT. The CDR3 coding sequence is TGTGCCAGCAGTGACAGGGGTTCCAGCTCTGGAAACACCATATATTTT. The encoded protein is CASSDRGSSSGNTIYF.

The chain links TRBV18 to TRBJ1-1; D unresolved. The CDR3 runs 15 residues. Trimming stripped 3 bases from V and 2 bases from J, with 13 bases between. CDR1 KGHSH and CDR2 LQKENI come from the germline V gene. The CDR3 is CASSPGEERNTEAFF. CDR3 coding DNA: TGTGCCAGCTCACCGGGAGAGGAGCGAAACACTGAAGCTTTCTTT.

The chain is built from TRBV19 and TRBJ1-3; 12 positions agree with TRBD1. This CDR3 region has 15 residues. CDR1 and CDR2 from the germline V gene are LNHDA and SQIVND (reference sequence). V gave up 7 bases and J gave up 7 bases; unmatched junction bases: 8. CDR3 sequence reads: CASTPGQGAVNTIYF. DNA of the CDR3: TGTGCCAGTACCCCGGGACAGGGGGCGGTTAACACCATATATTTT.

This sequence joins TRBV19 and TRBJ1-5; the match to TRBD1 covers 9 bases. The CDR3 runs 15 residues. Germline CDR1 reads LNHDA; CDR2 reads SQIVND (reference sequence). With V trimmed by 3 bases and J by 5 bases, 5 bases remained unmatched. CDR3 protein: CASSIRDREYQPQHF. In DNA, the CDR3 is TGTGCCAGTAGTATCCGGGACAGGGAATATCAGCCCCAGCATTTT.

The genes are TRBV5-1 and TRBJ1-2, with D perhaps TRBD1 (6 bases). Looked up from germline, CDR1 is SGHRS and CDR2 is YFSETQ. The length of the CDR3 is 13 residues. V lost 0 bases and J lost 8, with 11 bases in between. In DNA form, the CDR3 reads TGCGCCAGCAGCTTGGAACCAGGGGTCGGCTACACCTTC. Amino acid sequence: CASSLEPGVGYTF.

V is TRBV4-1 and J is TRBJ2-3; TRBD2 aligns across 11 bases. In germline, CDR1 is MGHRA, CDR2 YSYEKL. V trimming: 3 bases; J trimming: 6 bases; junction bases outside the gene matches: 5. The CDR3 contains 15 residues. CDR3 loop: CASSHGTSGTDTQYF. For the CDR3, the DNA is TGCGCCAGCAGCCACGGGACTAGCGGAACCGATACGCAGTATTTT.

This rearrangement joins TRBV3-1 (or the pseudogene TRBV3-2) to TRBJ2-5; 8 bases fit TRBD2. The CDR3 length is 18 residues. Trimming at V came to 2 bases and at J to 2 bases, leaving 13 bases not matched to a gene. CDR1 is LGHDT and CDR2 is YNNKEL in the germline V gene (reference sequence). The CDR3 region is CASSQSFLGSGGQETQYF. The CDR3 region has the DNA TGTGCCAGCAGCCAATCCTTTCTCGGGAGCGGGGGACAAGAGACCCAGTACTTC.

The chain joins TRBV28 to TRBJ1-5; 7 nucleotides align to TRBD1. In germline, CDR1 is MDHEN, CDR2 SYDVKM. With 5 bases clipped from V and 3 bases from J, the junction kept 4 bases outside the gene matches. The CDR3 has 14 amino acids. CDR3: CASSPTGFNQPQHF. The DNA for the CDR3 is TGTGCCAGCAGTCCGACAGGGTTCAATCAGCCCCAGCATTTT.